This TCR beta chain stems from a study of blood T cell repertoires in COVID-19 (dated by TCRdb to between 2020 and 2021). About the full investigation: Collaborator samples came from the United States, Italy and Spain and covered acute and convalescent phases of COVID-19. The prospective study material was composed of cDNA or gDNA derived from T cells, B-cell-depleted T cells, or PBMCs. Deeply sampled blood TCRbeta repertoires from subjects exposed to, actively infected with, or recovered from COVID-19 were included in the dataset. The repertoires were made available in a free public database intended to serve as a resource for research on the immune response to SARS-CoV-2. The samples were drawn from the first 160 participants of the ongoing ImmuneRACE study and from over a thousand subjects provided by 6 global collaborators. Sample metadata almost always included a de-identified subject ID, COVID-19 status, age in years and sex. Where available, HLA class I and class II types were taken from metadata supplied by the sample provider and were not determined by assay-based typing. Broad study findings and their caveats: The amount of clinical and demographic metadata varied by source and participant and was provided uncurated.

TCRbeta CDR3 regions were amplified from genomic DNA by means of the immunoSEQ Assay, a bias-controlled multiplex PCR. Regarding the original processing steps: Nucleated cell counts per sample were estimated from amplification of reference gene primers within the assay. To quantify the absolute abundance of each unique TCRbeta CDR3 rearrangement, sequence reads were collapsed and filtered. For each sample, productive Simpson clonality was calculated as the square root of Simpson's diversity index over productive rearrangements. Sourced from immuneACCESS, this table was stored by TCRdb with only in-frame sequences that have V and J called. A share of the clones is absent; for the studies checked, an unresolved V gene accounts for under half, and the remainder has no known explanation. V and J calls and clone size are those listed in that table; D and trimming were worked out from the DNA. The sample table holds roughly 100,000 clones, of which almost 80% were seen once. The ten largest account for approximately 9.6% of the sample.

Worth noting for this clone: Its antigen remains undetermined. Base qualities are not at hand, and no much larger clone is one base apart.

The collaborating institutions used their own protocols to collect whole blood in K2EDTA tubes. For TCRbeta analysis, collaborators shipped samples in one of three forms: frozen whole blood, isolated PBMCs, or DNA extracted from either of those sample types. Sample: peripheral blood. The sequence derives from a man between 60 and 75 years old with active or convalescent COVID-19.

CDR3 protein: CASSHTDTQYF. The nucleotide sequence is TGTGCCAGCAGTCATACAGATACGCAGTATTTT. The V and J segments used are TRBV6-2 or TRBV6-3 and TRBJ2-3, with the D gene call left open. Per the germline V gene, MNHEY is the CDR1 and SVGEGT is the CDR2. V gives up 5 bases and J gives up 3 bases, and the segment between their germline ends measures 3 bases. The CDR3 measures 11 amino acids from cysteine to phenylalanine. Only the CDR3 DNA is retained, 33 bases long and in frame from the first base.